The 5 T cell receptor beta chains below come from one sample, sequenced in a study of blood T cell repertoires in COVID-19. TCRdb's copy holds only in-frame clones and misses some; the assay was immunoSEQ multiplex PCR. The sample contains about 280,000 clones, approximately 86% of which appear only once. Sequencing was performed on peripheral blood. These receptors originate from a young woman who had recovered from COVID-19.

In this sample, this clone turned up once. The J gene is TRBJ1-4, the V gene TRBV15; D unclear. V shed 4 bases and J shed 7 bases, with 10 bases lying between them. The germline CDR1 and CDR2 sequences are LNHNV and YYDKDF (reference sequence). This CDR3 is built from 13 residues. The CDR3 spells CATSKSSGEKLFF. CDR3 nucleotides: TGTGCCACCAGCAAGAGTAGCGGTGAAAAACTGTTTTTT.

In this sample, this clone turned up a few times. This rearrangement joins TRBV29-1 to TRBJ2-7; 8 bases fit TRBD1. Trimming cost V 3 bases and J 2 bases; bases outside gene matches: 9. Looked up from germline, CDR1 is SQVTM and CDR2 is ANQGSEA. The CDR3 has 15 residues. Here the CDR3 DNA reads TGCAGCGTTGAGGGAGGACAGGGCAAAACCTACGAGCAGTACTTC. It is translated as CSVEGGQGKTYEQYF.

The CDR3 loop reads CATSRPGLTRETQYF. The CDR3 DNA is TGTGCCACCAGCAGGCCGGGACTAACTCGAGAGACCCAGTACTTC. The rearrangement uses TRBV15 and TRBJ2-5, with 7 bases identical to TRBD2. CDR3 size: 15 residues. The V and J ends lost 3 bases and 4 bases, in that order; junction bases with no gene match: 8. The germline gives CDR1 LNHNV, CDR2 YYDKDF (reference sequence).

The V and J genes are TRBV18 and TRBJ1-3; D possibly corresponds to TRBD1 (6 bases). Trimming took off 6 bases at V and 0 bases at J, with 18 bases between the two ends. The CDR3 consists of 17 residues. Germline V CDR1 and CDR2: KGHSH, LQKENI. The CDR3 DNA sequence: TGTGCCAGCTCGCCTTATGGACGGGGGGCCTCTGGAAACACCATATATTTT. Translating gives CASSPYGRGASGNTIYF.

The chain is built from TRBV5-5 and TRBJ1-3, with a possible D match to TRBD1 (5 bases). Trimming cost V 6 bases and J 0 bases, with 13 bases left between them. The CDR3 has 15 residues. CDR1 SGHKS and CDR2 YYEKEE come from the germline V gene (reference sequence). CDR3: CASTGDWSSGNTIYF. CDR3 nucleotide sequence: TGTGCCAGCACCGGGGACTGGAGCTCTGGAAACACCATATATTTT.